This is a list of T cell receptor beta chains from one sample in a study of blood T cell repertoires in COVID-19. Produced via immunoSEQ multiplex PCR; TCRdb's table is partial and in-frame only. The sample has some 120,000 clones; over 65% are singletons. Material for sequencing was peripheral blood. The receptors were gathered from a human donor with acute or convalescent COVID-19. The donor label of this sample is uncertain. CDR3s include the opening cysteine and the closing phenylalanine or tryptophan. The D gene is left open where the match is weak. Expanded clones are given a class, and other clones once, few, many or no size at all.

>15|TRBJ1-3|.|.|TRBV27
TGTGCCAGCAGTTTAAGGCAGGGTGGGGGAAACACCATATATTTT
CASSLRQGGGNTIYF
>16|TRBJ2-1|TRBD2|.|TRBV7-2
TGTGCCAGCAGCAGGACTAGCGGGGGGGCCTTGAATGAGCAGTTCTTC
CASSRTSGGALNEQFF
>13|TRBJ1-6|.|many|TRBV6-5
TGTGCCAGCAGTTCCCAACAGATATCACCCCTCCACTTT
CASSSQQISPLHF
>15|TRBJ2-1|.|.|TRBV4-1
TGCGCCAGCAGCCAAGGGCCTGGGGGGTACGATGAGCAGTTCTTC
CASSQGPGGYDEQFF
>16|TRBJ1-2|TRBD1|.|TRBV7-6
TGTGCCAGCAGCCCCCGCCCCGGGACAGGCCAGGAAGGCTACACCTTC
CASSPRPGTGQEGYTF
>15|TRBJ1-2|.|.|TRBV6-5
TGTGCCAGCAGTTTTGCCTCCGGGATTACCTATGGCTACACCTTC
CASSFASGITYGYTF
>14|TRBJ2-5|TRBD1|many|TRBV2
TGTGCCAGCAGCGGGGACAGGGTGGGAGAGACCCAGTACTTC
CASSGDRVGETQYF
>12|TRBJ1-5|.|.|TRBV7-2
TGTGCCAGCAGCGGAGGGAGTCAGCCCCAGCATTTT
CASSGGSQPQHF
>13|TRBJ1-2|.|.|TRBV15
TGTGCCACCGGCAGCTGGGAGGCCTATGGCTACACCTTC
CATGSWEAYGYTF
>15|TRBJ2-3|TRBD1|.|TRBV28
TGTGCCAGCAGTTTATCAGGGGGATGGACAGATACGCAGTATTTT
CASSLSGGWTDTQYF
>16|TRBJ2-3|TRBD1|.|TRBV19
TGTGCCAGTAGTACCGACGACAGGGCGAGCACAGATACGCAGTATTTT
CASSTDDRASTDTQYF
>19|TRBJ2-2|TRBD2|.|TRBV3-1/TRBV3-2
TGTGCCAGCAGCCAAGGGGGCCTGATAGCGGGGGTCCCCACCGGGGAGCTGTTTTTT
CASSQGGLIAGVPTGELFF
>15|TRBJ2-7|TRBD1|.|TRBV5-1
TGCGCCAGCAGCCCAGGACAGGGTTGGCCCTACGAGCAGTACTTC
CASSPGQGWPYEQYF
>15|TRBJ2-7|TRBD1|.|TRBV3-1/TRBV3-2
TGTGCCAGCAGCCGAGACAGGGGGCTTGCCTACGAGCAGTACTTC
CASSRDRGLAYEQYF
>16|TRBJ2-6|.|.|TRBV15
TGTGCCACCAGCAGAGAACGGTCTTCTGGGGCCAACGTCCTGACTTTC
CATSRERSSGANVLTF
>17|TRBJ2-3|TRBD2|.|TRBV5-1
TGCGCCAGCAGCCGCTTGACTAGCGGGGGGGCAACAGATACGCAGTATTTT
CASSRLTSGGATDTQYF
>15|TRBJ1-6|TRBD1|.|TRBV11-2
TGTGCCAGCAGCCCCTGGACAGGAAATAATTCACCCCTCCACTTT
CASSPWTGNNSPLHF
>12|TRBJ1-1|TRBD1|.|TRBV30
TGTGCCCTAACAGGGGCCCACACTGAAGCTTTCTTT
CALTGAHTEAFF
>15|TRBJ2-7|TRBD1|.|TRBV29-1
TGCAGCGTGGCCCGACAGGGCACGGGGTCCTACGAGCAGTACTTC
CSVARQGTGSYEQYF
>13|TRBJ1-2|.|.|TRBV25-1
TGTGCCAGCAGTGAGCAGGGGTGGGGTGGCTACACCTTC
CASSEQGWGGYTF
>13|TRBJ2-7|TRBD1|.|TRBV28
TGTGCCAGCAGTGACAGGGTACCCTACGAGCAGTACTTC
CASSDRVPYEQYF
>18|TRBJ2-1|.|.|TRBV12-1
TGTGCCAGCAGCTTTGCGCCTTGCGGCCCGAGCTCCTACAATGAGCAGTTCTTC
CASSFAPCGPSSYNEQFF
>16|TRBJ2-5|.|.|TRBV5-1
TGCGCCAGCAGCTTGGGGACGTTAGCGACACAAGAGACCCAGTACTTC
CASSLGTLATQETQYF
>16|TRBJ2-7|.|.|TRBV21-1
TGTGCCAGCAGCAAAGCAGAAGAGGGGGCGGGCTACGAGCAGTACTTC
CASSKAEEGAGYEQYF
>15|TRBJ2-2|TRBD1|.|TRBV19
TGTGCCAGTAGTACAGCCGGGACAGTCACCGGGGAGCTGTTTTTT
CASSTAGTVTGELFF
>15|TRBJ1-1|TRBD1|.|TRBV4-1
TGCGCCAGCAGCCGAAAGACAGGGGATAACACTGAAGCTTTCTTT
CASSRKTGDNTEAFF
>16|TRBJ2-5|TRBD2|.|TRBV6-6
TGTGCCAGCAGTTACGGTAGCGGGGCCTCACAAGAGACCCAGTACTTC
CASSYGSGASQETQYF
>14|TRBJ2-3|.|.|TRBV10-3
TGTGCCATCAGTGATAGGACAGCCACAGATACGCAGTATTTT
CAISDRTATDTQYF
>14|TRBJ1-1|.|.|TRBV21-1
TGTGCCAGCAGTACCCGGGGACAGAGCACTGAAGCTTTCTTT
CASSTRGQSTEAFF
>14|TRBJ1-2|.|.|TRBV30
TGTGCCTGGAGCAAGGGACATCTTAACTATGGCTACACCTTC
CAWSKGHLNYGYTF
>15|TRBJ1-1|TRBD1|.|TRBV5-1
TGCGCCAGCAGCTTGGAGGGACAGGGGGTCACTGAAGCTTTCTTT
CASSLEGQGVTEAFF
>16|TRBJ2-5|TRBD2|.|TRBV23-1
TGCGCCAGCAGTCAATTCACCGGGGGGGCCCGGGAGACCCAGTACTTC
CASSQFTGGARETQYF
>16|TRBJ2-3|TRBD2|.|TRBV5-5
TGTGCCAGCAGCTTCGGCGGGGGGCTTAGCACAGATACGCAGTATTTT
CASSFGGGLSTDTQYF
>13|TRBJ2-5|.|.|TRBV29-1
TGCAGCGTTGCCCCAACAGGGCTAGAGACCCAGTACTTC
CSVAPTGLETQYF
>15|TRBJ1-1|.|.|TRBV3-1/TRBV3-2
TGTGCCAGCAGCCAGCTGACAGGACGGAACACTGAAGCTTTCTTT
CASSQLTGRNTEAFF
>13|TRBJ2-7|TRBD1|.|TRBV6-5
TGTGCCAGCAGCAACAGGGGTGGTGTAGAGCAGTACTTC
CASSNRGGVEQYF
>14|TRBJ1-2|.|.|TRBV11-2
TGTGCCAGCAGCCCCCGGACAGTGACCTATGGCTACACCTTC
CASSPRTVTYGYTF
>14|TRBJ1-6|.|.|TRBV19
TGTGCCAGTAGTAGGAGCTCCTATAATTCACCCCTCCACTTT
CASSRSSYNSPLHF
>14|TRBJ1-2|.|.|TRBV19
TGTGCCAGTAGTATAGTCGGACAGACCTATGGCTACACCTTC
CASSIVGQTYGYTF
>11|TRBJ2-5|.|.|TRBV10-3
TGTGCCATCGGGGGCGCGGAGACCCAGTACTTC
CAIGGAETQYF
>12|TRBJ1-2|.|.|TRBV6-5
TGTGCCAGCAGTTCTGAGAACTATGGCTACACCTTC
CASSSENYGYTF
>13|TRBJ2-2|.|once|TRBV29-1
TGCAGCGTTGCCGGGTTGAGCACCGGGGAGCTGTTTTTT
CSVAGLSTGELFF
>14|TRBJ1-1|.|.|TRBV18
TGTGCCAGCTCACCACCGAATCGGGACACTGAAGCTTTCTTT
CASSPPNRDTEAFF
>19|TRBJ1-6|TRBD1|.|TRBV5-1
TGCGCCAGCAGCATAGTCCCGGGACAGGGGGCGGTCGCTAATTCACCCCTCCACTTT
CASSIVPGQGAVANSPLHF
>13|TRBJ2-1|TRBD2|once|TRBV6-5
TGTGCCAGCAGAAAGCGGGGGGGGAATGAGCAGTTCTTC
CASRKRGGNEQFF
>14|TRBJ2-3|.|.|TRBV6-5
TGTGCCAGCAGACGACAGGCTTTGGCAGATACGCAGTATTTT
CASRRQALADTQYF
>15|TRBJ1-4|.|few|TRBV19
TGTGCCAGTAGTATGGTCCGCTCGGGTAATGAAAAACTGTTTTTT
CASSMVRSGNEKLFF
>13|TRBJ1-5|.|.|TRBV5-5
TGTGCCAGCAGCCGAGCCCCCAATCAGCCCCAGCATTTT
CASSRAPNQPQHF
>15|TRBJ1-1|.|.|TRBV9
TGTGCCAGCAGCGTAGGCCACAGGGAGAACACTGAAGCTTTCTTT
CASSVGHRENTEAFF
>15|TRBJ1-5|.|once|TRBV5-1
TGCGCCAGCAGTGTCGGAGGGGCCCAGGGCCAGCCCCAGCATTTT
CASSVGGAQGQPQHF
>12|TRBJ1-2|.|.|TRBV30
TGTGCCTGGAGTTTACAGTTCTATGGCTACACCTTC
CAWSLQFYGYTF